This T cell receptor (beta chain) was captured in a study of early stage breast cancer tumors. Study details: Of approximately 16 invasive breast tumors, more than ten were hormone receptor-positive, HER2-negative. Whole-study results and caveats: In most of the 16 patients, blood comparison separated tumor from normal breast. Unsorted bulk genomic DNA sequencing lacked pairing and functional marker data. Enriched TCRB sequences shared across patients were mostly commonly generated sequences.

In the case of this clone: Its target is unknown.

V lost 3 bases and J lost 5, with 7 bases in between. This CDR3 contains 13 residues. Germline CDR1 and CDR2: LNHDA and SQIVND (reference sequence). Repertoires were generated with immunoSEQ multiplex PCR, while TCRdb's copy carries only in-frame clones and drops some. This table has 25,000 to 30,000 clones, about 70% appearing once. The chain joins TRBV19 to TRBJ1-4; D is ambiguous. The source material was blood. The sequence derives from a person aged 50-59 years with breast cancer. The CDR3 DNA is TGTGCCAGTAGTATCTACGGAAATGAAAAACTGTTTTTT. Amino acid sequence: CASSIYGNEKLFF.